This T cell receptor (beta chain) was documented in a study of cytomegalovirus exposure and HLA in healthy donors. Germline assignment: CDR1 LNHNV and CDR2 YYDKDF (reference sequence). The V end was cut by 5 bases, the J end by 6 bases, with 11 bases between. This CDR3 is built from 13 residues. General study results and limits: Researchers reported in a later analysis that a missense DCLRE1C variant was tied to TCR beta V- and J-gene trimming. Available immune exposure information was restricted to CMV serostatus only. Accurate prediction of most subjects' HLA-A and HLA-B alleles from TCR beta sequences was reported. An apparent linkage of common viral pathogens to several of the most significant clusters emerged in a later analysis.

PCR was performed using 60 Vbeta and 13 Jbeta primers. The assay was immunoSEQ multiplex PCR, and TCRdb's table has in-frame clones only and misses some. The sample has some 160,000 clones, 86% seen once. As to this clone: Its antigen is still unknown.

This chain connects TRBV15 to TRBJ2-1, with D tentatively TRBD2 (5 bases). The sequence derives from a woman aged 18-29 years in good health and CMV-seronegative. Sequencing input: PBMCs. CDR3 in DNA: TGTGCCACCAGCTGGCCGGGATTCAATGAGCAGTTCTTC. It codes for CATSWPGFNEQFF.